This T cell receptor (beta chain) was observed in a study of CD8+ T cells in alopecia areata. Findings of the study overall: Across lesional scalp, and particularly alopecia totalis/universalis, clonality surpassed that of normal scalp. It was less clear whether patients shared TCRs than it was in mice, possibly because of HLA.

On this clone itself: Antigen specificity is unknown.

This CDR3 has 15 residues. V was clipped by 2 bases and J by 4 bases; unmatched bases: 8. Germline V gene lookup returns CDR1 SGHTA and CDR2 FQGNSA. Both peripheral blood and punch biopsies of lesional scalp skin were obtained from patients who had alopecia areata. Sorting separated CD4+ and CD8+ T cells out of PBMCs. cDNA serving as the sequencing template came from extracted, reverse transcribed RNA. The data were produced by immunoSEQ multiplex PCR, yet TCRdb's version contains in-frame clones alone and is incomplete. The profile covers around 160,000 clones, with more than 40% appearing a single time and about 6.4% taken by the ten largest.

The specimen sequenced was CD4+ T cells sorted from blood. The genes are TRBV7-2 and TRBJ2-7, with 7 bases fitting TRBD1. The clonotype originates from a human donor with alopecia areata. CDR3 bases: TGTGCCAGCAGCTTAACCCACAGGGGTGGGTACGAGCAGTACTTC. Translated, it gives CASSLTHRGGYEQYF.